This TCR beta chain comes out of a study of blood T cells in healthy people across ages. For this clonotype: At one boundary the junction diverges from the germline segment, which might be a read error.

The authors ran a second PCR of about 7 to 11 cycles using a sample-barcoded 5' primer and a J-beta primer mix. TCRdb reprocessed the 5' RACE reads via MiXCR and lists one record per CDR3 protein. Of 1.5 million to 1.8 million distinct CDR3 sequences in the sample, under 55% were seen once. The germline CDR1 and CDR2 sequences are SNHLY and FYNNEI. The CDR3 runs 18 residues. The sequencing sample was made of blood. V usage is TRBV2 and J usage is TRBJ2-3, with D tentatively TRBD1 (7 bases). This receptor was obtained from a woman aged 18-35 years in good health. Here the CDR3 reads CASCETRDSTSRSDTQYF. CDR3 DNA: TGTGCCAGCTGTGAAACGCGGGACAGTACTTCTCGATCCGATACGCAGTATTTT.